This is a list of T cell receptor beta chains from one sample in a study of blood T cell repertoires in COVID-19. TCRdb keeps only in-frame clones here, not all; method: immunoSEQ multiplex PCR. The sample holds fewer than 250,000 clones, around nine tenths seen once. Sequenced: peripheral blood. These receptor sequences come from a man aged 35 to 55 with acute or convalescent COVID-19. CDR3s leave out the opening cysteine and the closing phenylalanine or tryptophan. The order of the fields is D gene, V gene, CDR3 length, J gene, CDR3 protein. The D gene is left open where the match is weak.

d_call: .
v_call: TRBV30
cdr3_length: 13
j_call: TRBJ1-5
cdr3_aa: AWSLDLSHGQPQH

d_call: .
v_call: TRBV18
cdr3_length: 13
j_call: TRBJ2-1
cdr3_aa: ASSEGGRSYNEQF

d_call: .
v_call: TRBV12-3/TRBV12-4
cdr3_length: 11
j_call: TRBJ1-1
cdr3_aa: ASREGSFTEAF

d_call: TRBD1
v_call: TRBV6-6
cdr3_length: 13
j_call: TRBJ2-3
cdr3_aa: ASRYGQGATDTQY

d_call: .
v_call: TRBV6-5
cdr3_length: 12
j_call: TRBJ1-4
cdr3_aa: ASSSQGNNEKLF

d_call: .
v_call: TRBV12-3/TRBV12-4
cdr3_length: 11
j_call: TRBJ2-3
cdr3_aa: ASISINTDTQY

d_call: .
v_call: TRBV6-5
cdr3_length: 12
j_call: TRBJ1-5
cdr3_aa: ASSYGHQGQPQH

d_call: TRBD1
v_call: TRBV3-1/TRBV3-2
cdr3_length: 14
j_call: TRBJ2-5
cdr3_aa: ASSQLPGQTQETQY

d_call: TRBD1
v_call: TRBV6-5
cdr3_length: 13
j_call: TRBJ1-4
cdr3_aa: ASSLGQGLAEKLF

d_call: TRBD2
v_call: TRBV4-1
cdr3_length: 14
j_call: TRBJ2-1
cdr3_aa: ASSQLRTSGADEQF

d_call: TRBD1
v_call: TRBV19
cdr3_length: 13
j_call: TRBJ2-7
cdr3_aa: ASSITDRAPYEQY

d_call: TRBD1
v_call: TRBV5-4
cdr3_length: 13
j_call: TRBJ2-5
cdr3_aa: ASSFPGDRGETQY

d_call: .
v_call: TRBV5-5
cdr3_length: 12
j_call: TRBJ1-3
cdr3_aa: ASSLRRGENTIY

d_call: .
v_call: TRBV2
cdr3_length: 9
j_call: TRBJ1-2
cdr3_aa: ASKAGYGYT

d_call: TRBD1
v_call: TRBV19
cdr3_length: 14
j_call: TRBJ2-7
cdr3_aa: ASSPTGDPQIYEQY

d_call: TRBD2
v_call: TRBV4-1
cdr3_length: 13
j_call: TRBJ2-7
cdr3_aa: ASSLGTSGVYEQY

d_call: TRBD1
v_call: TRBV15
cdr3_length: 13
j_call: TRBJ1-2
cdr3_aa: ATSREGGLGNGYT

d_call: TRBD1
v_call: TRBV6-6
cdr3_length: 14
j_call: TRBJ2-5
cdr3_aa: ASSYRGQDSARTQY

d_call: .
v_call: TRBV7-2
cdr3_length: 11
j_call: TRBJ1-5
cdr3_aa: ASSPSGYQPQH

d_call: TRBD1
v_call: TRBV10-1
cdr3_length: 13
j_call: TRBJ2-2
cdr3_aa: AIRLRDRAAGELF

d_call: .
v_call: TRBV12-3/TRBV12-4
cdr3_length: 11
j_call: TRBJ1-6
cdr3_aa: ASNRGGGRSLH

d_call: .
v_call: TRBV5-4
cdr3_length: 11
j_call: TRBJ1-5
cdr3_aa: ASSLDASQPQH

d_call: TRBD1
v_call: TRBV5-4
cdr3_length: 16
j_call: TRBJ2-1
cdr3_aa: ASSLAVGRARGHNEQF

d_call: TRBD1
v_call: TRBV10-1
cdr3_length: 20
j_call: TRBJ2-7
cdr3_aa: ASTGDLGLRGMMRTGPYEQY

d_call: TRBD2
v_call: TRBV29-1
cdr3_length: 9
j_call: TRBJ2-7
cdr3_aa: SVWEGNEQY

d_call: .
v_call: TRBV5-1
cdr3_length: 13
j_call: TRBJ2-5
cdr3_aa: ASRMPSQVQETQY

d_call: .
v_call: TRBV5-4
cdr3_length: 13
j_call: TRBJ1-1
cdr3_aa: ASSHLQGSSTEAF